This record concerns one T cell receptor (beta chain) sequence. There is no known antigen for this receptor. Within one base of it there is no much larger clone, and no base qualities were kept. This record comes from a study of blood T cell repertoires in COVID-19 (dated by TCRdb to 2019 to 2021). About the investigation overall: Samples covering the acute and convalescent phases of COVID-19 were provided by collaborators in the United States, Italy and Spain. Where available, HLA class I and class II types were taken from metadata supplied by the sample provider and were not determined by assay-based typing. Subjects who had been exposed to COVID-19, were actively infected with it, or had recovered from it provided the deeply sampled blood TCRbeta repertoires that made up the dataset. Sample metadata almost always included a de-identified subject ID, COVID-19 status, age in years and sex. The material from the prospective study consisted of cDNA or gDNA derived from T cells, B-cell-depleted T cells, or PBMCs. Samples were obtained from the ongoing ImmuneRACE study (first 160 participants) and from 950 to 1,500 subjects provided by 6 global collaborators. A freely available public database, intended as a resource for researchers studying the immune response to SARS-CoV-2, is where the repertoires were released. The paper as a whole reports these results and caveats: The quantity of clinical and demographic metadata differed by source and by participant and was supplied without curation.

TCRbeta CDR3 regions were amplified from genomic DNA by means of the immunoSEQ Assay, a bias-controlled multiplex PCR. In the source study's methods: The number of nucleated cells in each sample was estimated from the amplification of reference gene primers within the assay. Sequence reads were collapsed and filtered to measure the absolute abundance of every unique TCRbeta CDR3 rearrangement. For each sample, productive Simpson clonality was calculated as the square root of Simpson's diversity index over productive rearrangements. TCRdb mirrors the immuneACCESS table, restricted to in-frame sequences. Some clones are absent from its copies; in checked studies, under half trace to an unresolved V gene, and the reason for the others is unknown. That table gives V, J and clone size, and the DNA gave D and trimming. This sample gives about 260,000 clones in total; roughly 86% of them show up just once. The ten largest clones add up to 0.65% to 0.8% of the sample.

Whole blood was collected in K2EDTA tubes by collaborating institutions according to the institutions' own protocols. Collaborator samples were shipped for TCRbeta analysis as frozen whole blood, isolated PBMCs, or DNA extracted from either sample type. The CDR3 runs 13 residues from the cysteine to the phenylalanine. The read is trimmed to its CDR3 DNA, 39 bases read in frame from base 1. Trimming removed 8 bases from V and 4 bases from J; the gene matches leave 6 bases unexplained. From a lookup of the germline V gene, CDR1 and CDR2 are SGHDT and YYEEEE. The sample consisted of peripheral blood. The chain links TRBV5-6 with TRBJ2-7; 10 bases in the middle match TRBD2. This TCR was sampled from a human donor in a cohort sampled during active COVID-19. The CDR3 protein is CARKRGGLYEQYF. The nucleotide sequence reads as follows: TGTGCCAGAAAGCGGGGGGGTCTGTACGAGCAGTACTTC.